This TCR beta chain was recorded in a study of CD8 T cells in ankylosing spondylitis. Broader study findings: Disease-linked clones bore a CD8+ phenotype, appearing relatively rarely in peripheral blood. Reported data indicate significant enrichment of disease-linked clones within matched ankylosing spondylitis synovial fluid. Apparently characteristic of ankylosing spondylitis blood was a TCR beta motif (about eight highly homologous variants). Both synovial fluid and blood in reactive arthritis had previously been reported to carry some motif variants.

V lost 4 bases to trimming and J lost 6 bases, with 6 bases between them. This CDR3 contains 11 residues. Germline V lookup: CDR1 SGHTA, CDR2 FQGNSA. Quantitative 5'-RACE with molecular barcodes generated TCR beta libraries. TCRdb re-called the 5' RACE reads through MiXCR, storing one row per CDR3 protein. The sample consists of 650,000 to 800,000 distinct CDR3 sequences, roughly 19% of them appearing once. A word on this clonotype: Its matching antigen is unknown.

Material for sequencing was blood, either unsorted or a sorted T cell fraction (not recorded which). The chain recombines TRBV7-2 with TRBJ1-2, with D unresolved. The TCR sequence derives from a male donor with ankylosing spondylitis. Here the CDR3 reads CASSYINGYTF. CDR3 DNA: TGTGCCAGCAGCTACATCAATGGCTACACCTTC.